Listed below are T cell receptor beta chains from one sample, sequenced in a study of cytomegalovirus exposure and HLA in healthy donors. Clones were read by immunoSEQ multiplex PCR, and TCRdb kept only the in-frame ones, dropping some. This table holds 60,000 to 70,000 clones, about 89% found once. The sample was PBMCs. All receptors derive from a young woman in good health and CMV-seronegative. CDR3s leave out the opening cysteine and the closing phenylalanine or tryptophan.

>TRBV5-5|TRBJ1-1
ASSRLKGAFGTEAF
>TRBV27|TRBJ2-5
ASSWGEETQY
>TRBV28|TRBJ1-2
ASSVGSYGYT
>TRBV19|TRBJ1-2
ASSSVRGSYGYT
>TRBV6-5|TRBJ1-2
ASSLSGLGYGYT
>TRBV6-6|TRBJ2-7
ASSQHPSGKEQY
>TRBV27|TRBJ2-1
ASIRRRASYNEQF
>TRBV14|TRBJ2-2
ASSRLPGRGTGELF
>TRBV9|TRBJ1-6
ASSVQQAGSPLH
>TRBV7-9|TRBJ2-5
ASSYGTSSGETQY
>TRBV6-6|TRBJ1-2
ASTPSGVSSGYT
>TRBV4-2|TRBJ1-5
ASKTDREGNQPQH
>TRBV2|TRBJ2-1
ASSAGLPTNEQF
>TRBV25-1|TRBJ2-1
ASRSRGWGEQF
>TRBV5-1|TRBJ2-3
ASSYTSGSTDTQY
>TRBV5-1|TRBJ2-7
ASSLTGAGGIYEQY
>TRBV19|TRBJ2-7
ASSETGLRRSEQY
>TRBV20-1|TRBJ1-1
SAHGGTEAF
>TRBV6-5|TRBJ1-5
ASRDYSNQPQH
>TRBV2|TRBJ2-3
ASSLYTDTQY
>TRBV30|TRBJ2-3
AWSGLYPADTQY
>TRBV7-6|TRBJ2-5
ASSLGGHGGTQY
>TRBV6-1|TRBJ1-5
ASSLTGQVQPQH
>TRBV28|TRBJ1-5
ASSLNQPQH
>TRBV4-3|TRBJ2-5
ASSRTLTRLAGGRETQY
>TRBV5-1|TRBJ2-7
ASSRAGTGGEYEQY
>TRBV30|TRBJ2-7
AWAGTGGPYEQY
>TRBV30|TRBJ1-2
AWSVQAYGYT
>TRBV27|TRBJ1-1
ASRERQVTEAF
>TRBV7-9|TRBJ2-5
ASRGGETQY
>TRBV6-1|TRBJ1-5
ASSGTGVNQPQH
>TRBV19|TRBJ1-2
ASSGLVRHYGYT
>TRBV28|TRBJ1-5
ASERTGPYQPQH
>TRBV19|TRBJ2-2
ASSIEDRPNTGELF
>TRBV9|TRBJ2-7
ASSTRTGSYEQY
>TRBV6-7|TRBJ2-7
ASSYSNQPTGSYEQY
>TRBV6-1|TRBJ1-2
ASSEIGYGYT
>TRBV29-1|TRBJ2-6
SVAADSGANVLT
>TRBV19|TRBJ1-2
ASRLNRDQRSGYT
>TRBV6-1|TRBJ2-1
ASRWTSGINEQF
>TRBV10-2|TRBJ2-3
ASSGTPWGGDTQY
>TRBV30|TRBJ1-2
AWIRYRGRYT
>TRBV5-1|TRBJ2-1
ASSLLAGGSSYNEQF
>TRBV7-3|TRBJ1-2
ASSLNPGYGYT
>TRBV27|TRBJ2-5
ASSSLGGRVQETQY
>TRBV5-4|TRBJ2-5
ASSRRTSGRWETQY
>TRBV7-3|TRBJ1-2
ASSLSGRIDSGYT
>TRBV13|TRBJ2-3
ASSSTGQASTDTQY
>TRBV7-9|TRBJ1-3
ASSSGTAEDTIY
>TRBV27|TRBJ2-7
ASSLGGDSTYKQY
>TRBV27|TRBJ2-3
ASRHPGLAPPDPDTQY
>TRBV6-5|TRBJ2-3
ASRNRGLGTDTQY
>TRBV18|TRBJ2-1
ASSPRRESYNEQF
>TRBV1|TRBJ2-2
TSSPGQGTGELF
>TRBV19|TRBJ2-7
ASPTSRQGFYEQY
>TRBV10-3|TRBJ2-1
AISWETSGYNEQF
>TRBV6-5|TRBJ2-1
ASSYDRSSYNEQF
>TRBV18|TRBJ2-5
ASSPLGPGYQETQY
>TRBV27|TRBJ1-6
ASSQVPGNSPLH
>TRBV27|TRBJ2-5
ASSTGLAGDQETQY